This T cell receptor (beta chain) was sequenced during a study of beta chain features in type 1 diabetes. V dropped 6 bases and J dropped 1 base, with 21 bases sitting between them. From germline, CDR1 is MRHNA and CDR2 SNTAGT. The CDR3 covers 17 residues. Since all of the isolated RNA was reverse transcribed, expressed TCRB transcripts were what got sequenced. Sequencing was performed with immunoSEQ multiplex PCR; in TCRdb, only in-frame clones are kept and a portion is missing. The repertoire holds some 660,000 clones, with over 12% as singletons. Overall study results and limits: The analysis here could not establish whether HLA type shapes TCRB rearrangement. There was a moderate but significant shortening of TCRB CDR3s in all four CD4+ subsets of Type 1 diabetes patients.

Details on this clone: As yet, its antigen is unknown.

The material sequenced was naive CD4+ T cells from blood. The sequence was obtained from a young man with type 1 diabetes. The V and J genes are TRBV6-4 and TRBJ1-1; TRBD1 is a possible D gene (6 bases). CDR3 protein: CASRPPVGGRGNTEAFF. The CDR3 DNA is TGTGCCAGCAGGCCGCCGGTGGGGGGCCGGGGGAACACTGAAGCTTTCTTT.